This T cell receptor (beta chain) is drawn from a study of identical twins. TCRdb independently ran MiXCR on the 5' RACE reads; one entry per CDR3 protein. The sample carries fewer than 900,000 distinct CDR3 sequences, 21% recorded once. This clonotype was observed a handful of times. Between the trimmed V and J ends, which lost 6 bases and 1 base, there was a span of 12 bases. Germline lookup yields CDR1 DFQATT and CDR2 SNEGSKA (reference sequence). The CDR3 spans 14 residues. These data were also reused for a study on T cells expressing NK-cell markers. From that report: The eight sequenced donors comprised seven who were HCMV-seropositive and one who was seronegative. Of the CD8+ T cells in six or seven donors, roughly 1.0-7.0% belonged to dominant NKG2C+ clonotypes.

The chain has TRBV20-1 and TRBJ2-2, with D possibly being TRBD1 (6 bases). Specimen: PBMCs. The source of this sequence is a woman aged 18-29 years in good health. CDR3 sequence (DNA): TGCAGTGCCTCCGGGACAAGGAACACCGGGGAGCTGTTTTTT. Amino acids: CSASGTRNTGELFF.